Following are 9 T cell receptor beta chains from one sample sequenced in a study of cytomegalovirus exposure and HLA in healthy donors. PCR amplification relied on 60 Vbeta primers (plus 13 Jbeta primers). Sequenced by immunoSEQ multiplex PCR; TCRdb stores in-frame clones only, minus some. The sample comprises more than 75,000 clones, less than 80% of which are singletons, and roughly 2.5% rests with the top ten. The sample taken for sequencing was PBMCs. These receptors were taken from a man aged 25-40 years in good health and CMV-seronegative.

This clone appeared a few times. The chain uses TRBV29-1 and TRBJ2-3; a possible D gene is TRBD1 (5 bases). Between the trimmed V and J ends, which lost 4 bases and 0 bases, there was a span of 11 bases. The CDR3 extends over 14 amino acids. Germline CDR1 SQVTM, CDR2 ANQGSEA. The CDR3 coding sequence is TGCAGCGTTGGGAGACAGACTAGCACAGATACGCAGTATTTT. It codes for CSVGRQTSTDTQYF.

The rearrangement joins TRBV30 to TRBJ2-5; 8 positions agree with TRBD1. V lost 4 bases, J lost 4 bases, and 8 bases stayed unmatched. Germline CDR1 GTSNPN, CDR2 SVGIG (reference sequence). The CDR3 is 14 residues long. CDR3 region: CAWTGGLRSETQYF. CDR3 coding DNA: TGTGCCTGGACAGGGGGCCTAAGATCAGAGACCCAGTACTTC.

The chain uses TRBV2 and TRBJ2-1; D is possibly TRBD1 (5 bases). This CDR3 is built from 15 residues. CDR1 SNHLY and CDR2 FYNNEI come from the germline V gene. Deletions cut 2 bases from V and 6 bases from J, with 14 bases between. The CDR3 region has the DNA TGTGCCAGCAGTGAACGGGCAGGGCTGGGCAATGAGCAGTTCTTC. It specifies CASSERAGLGNEQFF. Drawing the rest from reference TRBV2 and TRBJ2-1, the complete variable domain is EPEVTQTPSHQVTQMGQEVILRCVPISNHLYFYWYRQILGQKVEFLVSFYNNEISEKSEIFDDQFSVERPDGSNFTLKIRSTKLEDSAMYFCASSERAGLGNEQFFGPGTRLTVL.

In this sample, this clone turned up once. The gene calls are TRBV5-1 and TRBJ1-2, with D unresolved. Germline V gene data show CDR1 as SGHRS and CDR2 as YFSETQ. The CDR3 length is 15 residues. V dropped 0 bases and J dropped 5 bases, with 14 bases sitting between them. The CDR3 DNA follows: TGCGCCAGCAGCTTGGCCCAGGCCACCCTTTATGGCTACACCTTC. It codes for CASSLAQATLYGYTF.

In this sample, this clone turned up once. The V and J genes are TRBV29-1 and TRBJ2-7, with 8 bases that match TRBD1. Trimming removed 5 bases from V and 2 bases from J; junction bases left unmatched: 8. The CDR3 spans 14 residues. Germline V lookup: CDR1 SQVTM, CDR2 ANQGSEA. CDR3 amino acids: CSVSDRVGAYEQYF. CDR3 nucleotides: TGCAGCGTTTCGGACAGGGTGGGTGCCTACGAGCAGTACTTC.

DNA for the CDR3: TGTGCCAGCAGCGGGGGAAGCGGGAGCTTCTACAATGAGCAGTTCTTC. It yields the protein CASSGGSGSFYNEQFF. This sequence joins TRBV6-6 and TRBJ2-1, with 8 bases aligning to TRBD2. Germline assignment: CDR1 MNHNY and CDR2 SVGAGI (reference sequence). This CDR3 has 16 amino acids. J lost 3 bases, V lost 6 bases, and 10 bases had no gene match.

The chain employs TRBV5-6 and TRBJ2-7; D uncertain. The V gene's germline CDR1 is SGHDT and CDR2 YYEEEE. V was cut by 0 bases and J by 2 bases, with 9 bases left in between. This CDR3 is 14 amino acids long. CDR3 sequence reads: CASSLGPYPYEQYF. In DNA, the CDR3 is TGTGCCAGCAGCTTGGGTCCCTACCCCTACGAGCAGTACTTC.

The chain has TRBV6-5 and TRBJ2-2, with a possible D match to TRBD2 (5 bases). Per the germline V gene, CDR1 is MNHEY and CDR2 is SVGAGI. Trimming took off 6 bases at V and 6 bases at J, with 11 bases between the two ends. The CDR3 spans 13 residues. This chain's CDR3 is CASSGTEAGELFF. CDR3 nucleotides: TGTGCCAGCAGCGGTACGGAGGCCGGGGAGCTGTTTTTT.

The chain recombines TRBV7-2 with TRBJ1-3, with TRBD1 identical over 7 bases. The CDR3 extends over 12 amino acids. Germline CDR1 is SGHTA and CDR2 is FQGNSA. V was pared by 3 bases and J by 13 bases, with 6 bases of the junction left unmatched. CDR3 bases: TGTGCCAGCAGCTTTGCGACAGGGACGATATATTTT. Amino acids: CASSFATGTIYF.